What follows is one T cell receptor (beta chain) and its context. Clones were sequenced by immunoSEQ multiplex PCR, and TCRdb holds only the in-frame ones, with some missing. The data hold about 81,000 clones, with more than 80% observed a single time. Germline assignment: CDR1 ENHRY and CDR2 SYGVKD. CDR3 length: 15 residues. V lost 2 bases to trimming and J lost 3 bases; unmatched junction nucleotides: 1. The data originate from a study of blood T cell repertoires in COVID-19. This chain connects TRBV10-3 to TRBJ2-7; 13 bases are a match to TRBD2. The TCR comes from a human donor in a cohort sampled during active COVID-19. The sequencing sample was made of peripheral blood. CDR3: CAISEGLAGDYEQYF. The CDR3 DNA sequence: TGTGCCATCAGTGAGGGACTAGCGGGGGACTACGAGCAGTACTTC.